This T cell receptor (beta chain) appears in the sequencing data of a study of cytotoxic CD8 clonotypes in ibrutinib-treated CLL. Looking at the study overall: Response samples followed a median around 12 months of treatment, range 6 to 36.

The V gene's germline CDR1 is SGHTA and CDR2 FQGNSA. The CDR3 length is 13 residues. The V segment lost 6 bases and the J segment 1 base; nucleotides outside the gene matches: 2. Produced via immunoSEQ multiplex PCR; TCRdb's table is partial and in-frame only. Of around 330,000 clones listed, about 61% are singletons. This clone was recorded only once. The TCR was taken from a human donor with chronic lymphocytic leukemia. The chain uses TRBV7-2 and TRBJ2-7, with TRBD1 matching 8 bases. This sample comprised PBMCs, obtained after 36 months of ibrutinib treatment. The chain's CDR3 is CASRWTGSYEQYF. CDR3 DNA sequence: TGTGCCAGCAGGTGGACAGGGTCCTACGAGCAGTACTTC.